The TCR beta chain described here comes from a study of T cell responses to AZD1222 COVID-19 vaccine. The CDR3 is 16 amino acids. Trimming stripped 0 bases from V and 0 bases from J, with 9 bases between. The germline V gene has CDR1 MNHNS and CDR2 SASEGT. Sequenced by immunoSEQ multiplex PCR; TCRdb stores in-frame clones only, minus some. The sample lists under 150,000 clones; 89% were seen once. This TCR derives from an adult who received the AZD1222 COVID-19 vaccine. The material was peripheral blood, obtained 28 days after the second AZD1222 dose. The chain has TRBV6-1 and TRBJ2-1; no reliable D call. CDR3 amino acids: CASSEAGVNSYNEQFF. The CDR3 DNA follows: TGTGCCAGCAGTGAAGCGGGCGTAAACTCCTACAATGAGCAGTTCTTC.